This entry lists 14 T cell receptor beta chains sequenced from one sample in a study of technical replicates of blood from a handful of donors. The table came from immunoSEQ multiplex PCR; TCRdb's copy has only in-frame clones and leaves some out. The data contain approximately 79,000 clones, about nine tenths of them seen just once; the ten biggest clones take up 0.3% to 0.45%. Sequencing input: T cells isolated from PBMCs. Every receptor here comes from a human donor in good health.

This chain connects TRBV28 to TRBJ2-1, with D perhaps TRBD1 (6 bases). CDR3 length: 17 amino acids. V dropped 4 bases and J dropped 7 bases, with 23 bases sitting between them. CDR1 MDHEN and CDR2 SYDVKM come from the germline V gene. CDR3 nucleotides: TGTGCCAGCAGTTCCATGGTTGGGGGCCACCCTATTAATGAGCAGTTCTTC. This translates into CASSSMVGGHPINEQFF.

The CDR3 sequence: CASSTRAGDTDTQYF. The CDR3 region has the DNA TGTGCCAGCAGCACCCGAGCGGGAGACACAGATACGCAGTATTTT. This chain connects TRBV7-9 to TRBJ2-3, with TRBD2 identical over 8 bases. The V segment lost 5 bases and the J segment 2 bases; nucleotides outside the gene matches: 6. This CDR3 spans 15 amino acids. Germline V gives CDR1 SEHNR, CDR2 FQNEAQ (reference sequence).

This clone was seen a single time. The junction departs from germline at one end; a sequencing error may be responsible. The chain recombines TRBV7-9 with TRBJ2-3; no clear D gene. The CDR3 has 14 residues. Per germline, CDR1 SEHNR and CDR2 FQNEAQ (reference sequence). CDR3 in DNA: TGTGCCAGCAGCATAGCAACAGGCACAGATACGCAGTATTTT. It is translated as CASSIATGTDTQYF. The full variable domain, in which reference TRBV7-9 and TRBJ2-3 provide the parts outside the CDR3, is DTGVSQNPRHKITKRGQNVTFRCDPISEHNRLYWYRQTLGQGPEFLTYFQNEAQLEKSRLLSDRFSAERPKGSFSTLEIQRTEQGDSAMYLCASSIATGTDTQYFGPGTRLTVL.

With regard to this clone: The same CDR3 also results from other DNA sequences found in this sample. The chain uses TRBV6-5 and TRBJ1-1, with D perhaps TRBD1 (5 bases). CDR1 and CDR2 (germline): MNHEY, SVGAGI. CDR3 length: 11 amino acids. Trimming cost V 6 bases and J 4 bases, with 6 bases left between them. CDR3 loop: CASRGGTEAFF. In DNA, the CDR3 is TGTGCCAGCAGGGGGGGCACTGAAGCTTTCTTT.

The chain links TRBV4-3 to TRBJ1-1; 9 bases are a match to TRBD1. The CDR3 runs 15 residues. With 0 bases clipped from V and 5 bases from J, the junction kept 4 bases outside the gene matches. Germline CDR1 reads LGHNA; CDR2 reads YSLEER. The CDR3 loop is CASSQDLGTGTEAFF. CDR3 nucleotide sequence: TGCGCCAGCAGCCAAGATCTTGGGACAGGGACTGAAGCTTTCTTT.

In the case of this clone: One end of the junction fails to match germline, which may point to a read error. The rearrangement joins TRBV7-7 to TRBJ2-1; 7 nucleotides agree with TRBD2. The CDR3 length is 13 residues. CDR1 SSHAT and CDR2 FNYEAQ come from the germline V gene (reference sequence). For the CDR3, the DNA is TGTGCTAGCAGCCGGGACTACTACAATGAGCAGTTCTTC. Amino acid sequence: CASSRDYYNEQFF. The full variable domain, completed using reference TRBV7-7 and TRBJ2-1, is GAGVSQSPRYKVTKRGQDVTLRCDPISSHATLYWYQQALGQGPEFLTYFNYEAQPDKSGLPSDRFSAERPEGSISTLTIQRTEQRDSAMYRCASSRDYYNEQFFGPGTRLTVL.

The chain couples TRBV5-1 to TRBJ1-2, with a tentative D call TRBD1 (6 bases). CDR3 length: 18 residues. Germline V gives CDR1 SGHRS, CDR2 YFSETQ. The ends were cut back, 0 bases at V and 0 bases at J, with 18 bases in the middle. Here the CDR3 reads CASSLGGQGHRSNYGYTF. In DNA, the CDR3 is TGCGCCAGCAGCTTGGGGGGCCAGGGACACCGATCTAACTATGGCTACACCTTC.

V gene TRBV7-9 combines with J gene TRBJ2-7, with D possibly TRBD2 on 6 matching bases. Germline CDR1 reads SEHNR; CDR2 reads FQNEAQ (reference sequence). The length of the CDR3 is 14 residues. Trimming took 4 bases from V and 3 from J, leaving 13 bases between them. CDR3 DNA: TGTGCCAGCAGCTCCTTGGGACTGAACTACGAGCAGTACTTC. Translation gives CASSSLGLNYEQYF.

The J gene is TRBJ2-5, the V gene TRBV6-5; 7 bases are shared with TRBD2. The CDR3 is 15 amino acids. CDR1 and CDR2 from the germline V gene are MNHEY and SVGAGI. Trimming took 0 bases from V and 4 from J; bases not matched to a gene: 5. CDR3 loop: CASSYSSGRGETQYF. The CDR3 coding sequence is TGTGCCAGCAGTTACTCTAGCGGGCGGGGAGAGACCCAGTACTTC.

This chain joins TRBV6-4 and TRBJ2-3, with 7 bases lining up with TRBD1. Germline V CDR1 and CDR2: MRHNA, SNTAGT. The CDR3 is made up of 15 amino acids. V trimming: 4 bases; J trimming: 2 bases; junction bases outside the gene matches: 6. DNA of the CDR3: TGTGCCAGCAGTGCAGGGACAGTCTACACAGATACGCAGTATTTT. Amino acid sequence: CASSAGTVYTDTQYF.

V usage is TRBV21-1 and J usage is TRBJ2-7; the D call TRBD2 from the table was never checked on the DNA. TRBV21-1 constitutes a pseudogene. The CDR3 is 12 amino acids. The CDR3 nucleotides read TGTGCCAGCAGCAAAATACTCTACGAGCAGTACTTC. Its protein product is CASSKILYEQYF.

The CDR3 is CASSVEPEWTGELFF. The CDR3 nucleotides read TGTGCCAGCAGCGTTGAACCGGAGTGGACCGGGGAGCTGTTTTTT. The genes are TRBV2 and TRBJ2-2; D ambiguous. Germline V lookup: CDR1 SNHLY, CDR2 FYNNEI. V was shortened by 6 bases and J by 5 bases, with 16 bases between the two germline ends. The CDR3 spans 15 residues.

This chain joins TRBV6-5 and TRBJ2-7; a weak D match, TRBD2 (6 bases). V dropped 5 bases and J dropped 7 bases, with 12 bases sitting between them. The germline CDR1 and CDR2 sequences are MNHEY and SVGAGI. The CDR3 spans 12 residues. CDR3 protein: CASSTLGGEQYF. The CDR3 nucleotides read TGTGCCAGCAGTACGCTTGGGGGGGAGCAGTACTTC.

The chain employs TRBV6-5 and TRBJ2-7; possibly TRBD1 for D (5 bases). CDR1 is MNHEY and CDR2 is SVGAGI in the germline V gene. The V gene lost 5 bases and the J gene lost 3 bases, with 14 bases spanning the gap. The CDR3 length is 14 residues. This chain's CDR3 is CASSARQLFYEQYF. CDR3 DNA: TGTGCCAGCAGTGCGCGACAGCTATTCTACGAGCAGTACTTC.